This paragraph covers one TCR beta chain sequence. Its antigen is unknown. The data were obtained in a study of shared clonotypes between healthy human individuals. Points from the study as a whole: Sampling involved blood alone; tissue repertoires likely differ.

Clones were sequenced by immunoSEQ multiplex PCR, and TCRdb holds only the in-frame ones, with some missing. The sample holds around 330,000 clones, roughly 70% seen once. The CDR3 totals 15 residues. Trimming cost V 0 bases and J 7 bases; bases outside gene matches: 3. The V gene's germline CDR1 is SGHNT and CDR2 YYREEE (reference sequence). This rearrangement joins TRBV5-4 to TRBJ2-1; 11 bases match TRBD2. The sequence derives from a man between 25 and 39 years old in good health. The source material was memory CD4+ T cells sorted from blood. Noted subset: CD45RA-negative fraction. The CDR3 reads CASSLELAGVNEQFF. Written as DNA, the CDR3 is TGTGCCAGCAGCTTGGAACTAGCGGGAGTGAATGAGCAGTTCTTC.